This is a list of T cell receptor beta chains from one sample in a study of cytomegalovirus exposure and HLA in healthy donors. Repertoires were generated with immunoSEQ multiplex PCR, while TCRdb's copy carries only in-frame clones and drops some. Of approximately 130,000 clones listed, 65% to 85% are singletons. The source material was PBMCs. Source of these receptors: a man aged 45-65 years in good health and CMV-seronegative. Each CDR3 is given with its conserved first and last residue. The D gene is left open where the match is weak. Expanded clones are given a class, and other clones once, few, many or no size at all.

J gene,D gene,clone size,V gene,CDR3 DNA,CDR3 protein
TRBJ2-5,TRBD2,NA,TRBV5-1,TGCGCCAGCAGGGATTCTAGCGGGAGTGAGACCCAGTACTTC,CASRDSSGSETQYF
TRBJ1-1,TRBD1,NA,TRBV5-1,TGCGCCAGCAGCTCGGGGACAGGGGTGTTCGGCACTGAAGCTTTCTTT,CASSSGTGVFGTEAFF
TRBJ2-2,TRBD2,NA,TRBV7-6,TGTGCCAGCAGCTATACCCAGACTAGCGGGAGAAGGTACACCGGGGAGCTGTTTTTT,CASSYTQTSGRRYTGELFF
TRBJ2-3,TRBD1,NA,TRBV10-2,TGCGCCAGCACTATAGACAGGGGGCGAACAGATACGCAGTATTTT,CASTIDRGRTDTQYF
TRBJ2-5,NA,NA,TRBV6-6,TGTGCCAGCAGTTCGGGGGACAGTCTAGAGACCCAGTACTTC,CASSSGDSLETQYF
TRBJ1-5,NA,NA,TRBV30,TGTGCCTGGAGTGCAGGGTCCAATCAGCCCCAGCATTTT,CAWSAGSNQPQHF
TRBJ2-5,NA,once,TRBV7-6,TGTGCCAGCAATAATCCAGAAGAGACCCAGTACTTC,CASNNPEETQYF
TRBJ1-5,NA,NA,TRBV28,TGTGCCAGCAGCTCCGATCAGCCCCAGCATTTT,CASSSDQPQHF
TRBJ2-3,TRBD2,NA,TRBV6-4,TGTGCCAGCAGTGAGACTAGCGGGAGGACAGATACGCAGTATTTT,CASSETSGRTDTQYF
TRBJ1-3,TRBD1,NA,TRBV6-6,TGTGCCAGCACACCCAGGGGGAGCTCTGGAAACACCATATATTTT,CASTPRGSSGNTIYF
TRBJ1-2,TRBD1,few,TRBV29-1,TGCAGCGTTGTAGGCCCGACAGGGGACGGCTACACCTTC,CSVVGPTGDGYTF
TRBJ2-4,TRBD1,NA,TRBV18,TGTGCCAGCTCTGAACCAGGGGGAAACATTCAGTACTTC,CASSEPGGNIQYF
TRBJ2-7,NA,NA,TRBV15,TGTGCCACCAGCCTATCACAGGGTTTGGAGCAGTACTTC,CATSLSQGLEQYF
TRBJ2-1,NA,once,TRBV5-4,TGTGCCAGCAGCTCTTCTGGGCGCACTTACAATGAGCAGTTCTTC,CASSSSGRTYNEQFF
TRBJ1-1,NA,NA,TRBV5-1,TGCGCCAGCAGTGCAGGAACGAACACTGAAGCTTTCTTT,CASSAGTNTEAFF